The 15 T cell receptor beta chains listed next were all sequenced from one sample in a study of blood T cell repertoires in COVID-19. Only in-frame clones appear in the TCRdb table, and some are missing; sequencing was by immunoSEQ multiplex PCR. This table has 150,000 to 200,000 clones, about 88% appearing once. Source material: peripheral blood. All receptors come from a young man with acute or convalescent COVID-19.

The J gene is TRBJ2-1, the V gene TRBV19; a possible D gene is TRBD1 (5 bases). With 5 bases removed from V and 3 bases from J, the gap between germline ends came to 8 bases. Germline CDR1 LNHDA, CDR2 SQIVND (reference sequence). The CDR3 contains 13 residues. CDR3 nucleotide sequence: TGTGCCAGTAGTTTCGACAGCTACAATGAGCAGTTCTTC. Translating gives CASSFDSYNEQFF.

The rearrangement joins TRBV19 to TRBJ1-1, with D perhaps matching TRBD1 (6 bases). Germline CDR1 and CDR2: LNHDA and SQIVND (reference sequence). The CDR3 totals 14 residues. The V and J ends lost 5 bases and 5 bases respectively, with 15 bases between them. The CDR3 spells CASSVSQGFTEAFF. Here the CDR3 DNA reads TGTGCCAGTAGTGTCTCCCAGGGGTTTACTGAAGCTTTCTTT.

The chain combines TRBV7-2 with TRBJ1-3, with 8 bases matching TRBD1. J gave up 0 bases and V 5 bases, and 3 bases lay outside the gene matches. CDR3 length equals 15 residues. In germline, CDR1 is SGHTA, CDR2 FQGNSA. The CDR3 loop is CASSTDRGSGNTIYF. Written as DNA, the CDR3 is TGTGCCAGCAGCACTGACAGGGGCTCTGGAAACACCATATATTTT.

The rearrangement uses TRBV15 and TRBJ2-7; 10 bases line up with TRBD1. J gave up 7 bases and V 0 bases, and 6 bases lay outside the gene matches. Germline V gene data show CDR1 as LNHNV and CDR2 as YYDKDF (reference sequence). This CDR3 is 15 amino acids long. CDR3 sequence (DNA): TGTGCCACCAGCAGAGACGGGACAGGGGCAGGGGAGCAGTACTTC. This codes for CATSRDGTGAGEQYF.

V gene TRBV29-1 combines with J gene TRBJ2-1; 8 positions agree with TRBD2. Germline values: CDR1 SQVTM, CDR2 ANQGSEA. This CDR3 comprises 13 residues. V lost 5 bases, J lost 6 bases, and 6 bases stayed unmatched. CDR3 sequence reads: CSVQTLAGNEQFF. CDR3 bases: TGCAGCGTTCAGACCCTAGCGGGCAATGAGCAGTTCTTC.

This chain joins TRBV10-3 and TRBJ1-3, with TRBD1 matching 10 bases. With 9 bases clipped from V and 2 bases from J, the junction kept 1 base outside the gene matches. Germline-derived CDR1 and CDR2 are ENHRY and SYGVKD. The CDR3 spans 13 residues. In DNA form, the CDR3 reads TGTGCCATTGGGACAGGGGCTGGAAACACCATATATTTT. It translates to CAIGTGAGNTIYF.

The chain couples TRBV30 to TRBJ2-7; D is unclear. The CDR3 is 11 residues long. Germline CDR1 GTSNPN, CDR2 SVGIG (reference sequence). The V end lost 3 bases, the J end lost 4 bases, and 7 bases lay between the germline ends. CDR3 in amino acids: CAWSEAYEQYF. The DNA of the CDR3 is TGTGCCTGGAGCGAAGCTTACGAGCAGTACTTC.

The chain joins TRBV2 to TRBJ2-5; D remains unclear. There are 16 residues in the CDR3. V shed 0 bases and J shed 4 bases, with 15 bases lying between them. Germline loops: CDR1 SNHLY, CDR2 FYNNEI. The CDR3 DNA reads as TGTGCCAGCAGTGAAGCGCTTGCTGTCAGGTCAGAGACCCAGTACTTC. This encodes CASSEALAVRSETQYF.

This clone appeared a single time. This rearrangement joins TRBV6-5 to TRBJ2-1; 10 bases line up with TRBD2. CDR1 and CDR2 from the germline V gene are MNHEY and SVGAGI. The junction had 4 bases not matched to a gene; V was cut back by 0 bases and J by 5 bases. The CDR3 totals 16 residues. The CDR3: CASSYSKLAGDNEQFF. The CDR3 DNA is TGTGCCAGCAGTTACTCGAAGCTAGCGGGAGACAATGAGCAGTTCTTC.

The rearrangement links TRBV6-6 to TRBJ2-7; a weak D match, TRBD1 (6 bases). Germline V gene data show CDR1 as MNHNY and CDR2 as SVGAGI (reference sequence). Between the trimmed V and J ends, which lost 5 bases and 2 bases, there was a span of 13 bases. The CDR3 is made up of 14 amino acids. This CDR3 is CASSDDPGAYEQYV. In DNA form, the CDR3 reads TGTGCCAGCAGTGATGATCCAGGGGCCTACGAGCAGTACGTC.

The gene calls are TRBV10-2 and TRBJ2-4, with TRBD2 identical over 16 bases. The germline CDR1 and CDR2 sequences are WSHSY and SAAADI. The CDR3 totals 20 residues. Unmatched junction bases numbered 9, after V lost 2 bases and J lost 2 bases. As DNA, the CDR3 is TGCGCCAGCAGTGAGCTTGGGACTAGCGGGGGGGCGGTAACCAAAAACATTCAGTACTTC. This gives the protein CASSELGTSGGAVTKNIQYF.

The CDR3 sequence is CASSATGVQTQYF. CDR3 nucleotides: TGTGCCAGCAGTGCCACAGGGGTGCAGACCCAGTACTTC. J is TRBJ2-5 and V is TRBV27; 7 bases fit TRBD1. From germline, CDR1 is MNHEY and CDR2 SMNVEV (reference sequence). The CDR3 sequence is 13 residues long. With 5 bases clipped from V and 6 bases from J, the junction kept 6 bases outside the gene matches.

The chain employs TRBV4-1 and TRBJ1-6; TRBD1 is a possible D gene (5 bases). Trimming left V 0 bases short and J 3 bases short, with 9 bases between. The CDR3 contains 16 residues. Germline CDR1 reads MGHRA; CDR2 reads YSYEKL. For the CDR3, the DNA is TGCGCCAGCAGCCAAGACAGGGCGAACTATAATTCACCCCTCCACTTT. It encodes CASSQDRANYNSPLHF.

V and J are TRBV6-2 or TRBV6-3 and TRBJ1-1, with 7 bases that match TRBD1. The CDR3 totals 13 residues. CDR1 and CDR2 (germline): MNHEY, SVGEGT. Trimming took 5 bases from V and 6 from J; bases not matched to a gene: 6. The CDR3 reads CASSRGRAAEAFF. CDR3 nucleotide sequence: TGTGCCAGCAGTAGGGGGCGCGCAGCTGAAGCTTTCTTT.

The V gene is TRBV19, the J gene TRBJ1-4, with TRBD1 matching over 10 bases. The CDR3 is 17 amino acids. Germline V CDR1 and CDR2: LNHDA, SQIVND (reference sequence). V lost 3 bases to trimming and J lost 2 bases; unmatched junction nucleotides: 6. DNA for the CDR3: TGTGCCAGTAGTATGACAGGGGGCACCGGTACTAATGAAAAACTGTTTTTT. Amino acid sequence: CASSMTGGTGTNEKLFF. The full variable domain, its missing parts supplied by reference TRBV19 and TRBJ1-4, is DGGITQSPKYLFRKEGQNVTLSCEQNLNHDAMYWYRQDPGQGLRLIYYSQIVNDFQKGDIAEGYSVSREKKESFPLTVTSAQKNPTAFYLCASSMTGGTGTNEKLFFGSGTQLSVL.